This entry lists 27 T cell receptor beta chains sequenced from one sample in a study of OX40 agonist ivuxolimab in advanced cancers. Profiling relied on immunoSEQ multiplex PCR, and the TCRdb table lists in-frame clones only, not all of them. The sample has approximately 35,000 clones, around 83% seen once; the top ten hold under 30%. The sequenced sample was CD4+ or CD8+ T cells sorted from blood, obtained in a trial of the OX40 agonist ivuxolimab. The receptors here all came from an adult with an advanced solid tumor such as melanoma, head and neck, liver or kidney cancer.

The chain is built from TRBV2 and TRBJ1-2, with D perhaps matching TRBD1 (6 bases). Trimming removed 6 bases from V and 1 base from J, with 15 bases in between. The CDR3 contains 15 residues. The germline V gene encodes CDR1 SNHLY and CDR2 FYNNEI. The CDR3 protein is CASRDRTASNYGYTF. Written as DNA, the CDR3 is TGTGCCAGCAGAGATCGGACAGCTAGTAACTATGGCTACACCTTC.

CDR3 region: CASSLDFQPQHF. The CDR3 DNA is TGTGCCAGCAGCTTAGATTTTCAGCCCCAGCATTTT. The rearrangement links TRBV7-9 to TRBJ1-5; D unclear. The CDR3 consists of 12 residues. Deletions cut 1 base from V and 6 bases from J, with 4 bases between. Germline values: CDR1 SEHNR, CDR2 FQNEAQ (reference sequence).

In DNA, the CDR3 is TGTGCCAGCAGGGCCCCCTCGGCGGTGAACACTGAAGCTTTCTTT. Translation: CASRAPSAVNTEAFF. The chain is built from TRBV6-1 and TRBJ1-1; D remains unclear. CDR1 and CDR2 from the germline V gene are MNHNS and SASEGT. Trimming pared 6 bases from V and 0 bases from J, leaving 14 bases between. The CDR3 totals 15 residues.

This rearrangement joins TRBV5-5 to TRBJ2-1; 9 nucleotides align to TRBD1. CDR3 size: 16 residues. Germline V gene lookup returns CDR1 SGHKS and CDR2 YYEKEE (reference sequence). The V and J ends lost 6 bases and 8 bases, in that order; junction bases with no gene match: 15. The DNA of the CDR3 is TGTGCCAGCAAGCAGGGACAGGGCCATAAGGGGGATGAGCAGTTCTTC. It specifies CASKQGQGHKGDEQFF.

V gene TRBV19 combines with J gene TRBJ2-2, with TRBD1 as a possible D gene (6 bases). Looked up from germline, CDR1 is LNHDA and CDR2 is SQIVND (reference sequence). V shed 2 bases and J shed 7 bases, with 8 bases lying between them. CDR3 length equals 13 residues. The CDR3 here is CASSIQGIGELFF. In DNA form, the CDR3 reads TGTGCCAGTAGTATACAGGGGATCGGGGAGCTGTTTTTT.

This chain links TRBV11-2 with TRBJ1-3; D is ambiguous. Between the trimmed V and J ends, which lost 1 base and 0 bases, there was a span of 10 bases. The CDR3 loop spans 16 amino acids. Germline CDR1 is SGHAT and CDR2 is FQNNGV. The CDR3 DNA sequence: TGTGCCAGCAGCTTAGCACAACCGAGCTCTGGAAACACCATATATTTT. Translated: CASSLAQPSSGNTIYF.

This clone was observed once. The chain links TRBV5-1 to TRBJ2-7; D might be TRBD1 or TRBD2, each matching 5 bases. This CDR3 region has 16 residues. V lost 4 bases, J lost 4 bases, and 21 bases lay in between. Germline CDR1 is SGHRS and CDR2 is YFSETQ. The CDR3 is CASSPIPGPPSYEQYF. CDR3 nucleotide sequence: TGCGCCAGCAGCCCCATACCGGGACCCCCGTCTTACGAGCAGTACTTC. The full variable domain, its missing parts supplied by reference TRBV5-1 and TRBJ2-7, is KAGVTQTPRYLIKTRGQQVTLSCSPISGHRSVSWYQQTPGQGLQFLFEYFSETQRNKGNFPGRFSGRQFSNSRSEMNVSTLELGDSALYLCASSPIPGPPSYEQYFGPGTRLTVT.

The chain recombines TRBV5-6 with TRBJ1-2, with D tentatively TRBD1 (6 bases). CDR3 length equals 18 residues. V dropped 4 bases and J dropped 5 bases, with 27 bases sitting between them. Germline CDR1 reads SGHDT; CDR2 reads YYEEEE. The CDR3 sequence: CASSPTYLGNREHYGYTF. Written as DNA, the CDR3 is TGTGCCAGCAGCCCCACTTACCTTGGGAACAGGGAACATTATGGCTACACCTTC.

The rearrangement uses TRBV11-3 and TRBJ2-5, with TRBD1 matching 9 bases. Germline values: CDR1 SGHNT, CDR2 YENEEA. The junction had 3 bases not matched to a gene; V was cut back by 2 bases and J by 2 bases. The CDR3 length is 15 residues. This CDR3 is CASSLRDRVQETQYF. DNA for the CDR3: TGTGCCAGCAGCTTAAGGGACAGGGTTCAAGAGACCCAGTACTTC.

The chain carries TRBV2 and TRBJ2-3; 7 bases fit TRBD2. The germline V gene has CDR1 SNHLY and CDR2 FYNNEI. J was trimmed by 2 bases and V by 4 bases; bases with no gene match: 6. The CDR3 is 15 amino acids. This CDR3 is CASSVGLADTDTQYF. CDR3 coding DNA: TGTGCCAGCAGTGTCGGGCTAGCGGACACAGATACGCAGTATTTT.

The rearrangement joins TRBV29-1 to TRBJ2-3; perhaps TRBD1 as D (6 bases). V gave up 3 bases and J gave up 2 bases, with 12 bases separating them. The CDR3 sequence is 14 residues long. The germline gives CDR1 SQVTM, CDR2 ANQGSEA. CDR3 DNA sequence: TGCAGCGTTGAGACAGGATTTCTCACAGATACGCAGTATTTT. It encodes CSVETGFLTDTQYF.

The rearrangement uses TRBV18 and TRBJ2-7; TRBD2 aligns across 8 bases. The CDR3 is 15 residues long. The germline V gene encodes CDR1 KGHSH and CDR2 LQKENI. Unmatched junction bases numbered 8, after V lost 0 bases and J lost 7 bases. CDR3 region: CASSPPGLAGVEQYF. CDR3 in DNA: TGTGCCAGCTCACCACCGGGGCTAGCGGGCGTTGAGCAGTACTTC.

The rearrangement joins TRBV12-2 to TRBJ2-5. TRBV12-2 is marked as a pseudogene. The CDR3 length is 14 residues. CDR3 bases: TGTGCAAGTCGCTTACTGTTTAGGGAAGAGACCCAGTACTTC. It specifies CASRLLFREETQYF.

The chain is built from TRBV5-1 and TRBJ2-3, with D possibly matching TRBD2 (6 bases). V lost 1 base to trimming and J lost 4 bases, with 13 bases between them. In germline, CDR1 is SGHRS, CDR2 YFSETQ. This CDR3 spans 15 amino acids. CDR3 residues: CASSLFSGDADTQYF. CDR3 nucleotides: TGCGCCAGCAGCTTGTTTTCGGGGGACGCAGATACGCAGTATTTT.

The J gene is TRBJ1-6, the V gene TRBV6-6; tentatively, D is TRBD1 (5 bases). The length of the CDR3 is 14 residues. The V gene's germline CDR1 is MNHNY and CDR2 SVGAGI (reference sequence). Trimming left V 6 bases short and J 10 bases short, with 16 bases between. CDR3 amino acids: CASRPGTEASPLHF. CDR3 coding DNA: TGTGCCAGCAGACCCGGGACGGAGGCCTCACCCCTCCACTTT.

The chain links TRBV2 to TRBJ2-1; D may be TRBD1 or TRBD2 (5 bases each). This CDR3 has 20 amino acids. Per the germline V gene, CDR1 is SNHLY and CDR2 is FYNNEI. V lost 5 bases and J 8 bases, leaving 34 bases between the germline ends. CDR3: CASSSPPGRGNVFGFDEQFF. The CDR3 bases are TGTGCCAGCAGTTCCCCCCCGGGACGTGGGAATGTGTTCGGGTTCGATGAGCAGTTCTTC.

The chain couples TRBV9 to TRBJ2-5, with D perhaps matching TRBD1 or TRBD2 (6 bases each). This CDR3 spans 13 amino acids. The germline V gene encodes CDR1 SGDLS and CDR2 YYNGEE. Trimming took 3 bases from V and 5 from J, leaving 11 bases between them. The CDR3 here is CASSEGGWETQYF. The CDR3, as DNA: TGTGCCAGCAGCGAAGGGGGGTGGGAGACCCAGTACTTC.

V is TRBV2 and J is TRBJ1-6, with TRBD1 identical over 7 bases. Germline V gene data show CDR1 as SNHLY and CDR2 as FYNNEI. There are 17 residues in the CDR3. The trim removed 7 bases at V and 7 bases at J, leaving 16 bases unmatched. Here the CDR3 reads CASTLRGGTASNSPLHF. CDR3 coding DNA: TGTGCCAGCACCTTACGGGGGGGGACAGCAAGCAATTCACCCCTCCACTTT.

The chain is built from TRBV5-4 and TRBJ2-5, with 13 bases identical to TRBD2. V lost 3 bases to trimming and J lost 5 bases; unmatched junction nucleotides: 7. Germline CDR1 SGHNT, CDR2 YYREEE (reference sequence). The CDR3 is 16 amino acids. The CDR3 region is CASSWTSGGTWETQYF. In DNA, the CDR3 is TGTGCCAGCAGCTGGACTAGCGGGGGTACATGGGAGACCCAGTACTTC.

This clone was found once. The V call is TRBV27, the J call TRBJ1-6; 8 bases are shared with TRBD1. The V and J ends lost 3 bases and 9 bases, in that order; junction bases with no gene match: 7. CDR3 length: 15 amino acids. The germline V gene encodes CDR1 MNHEY and CDR2 SMNVEV (reference sequence). The CDR3 DNA reads as TGTGCCAGCAGTTTGACCCGACAGGGGAGTTCACCCCTCCACTTT. Protein product: CASSLTRQGSSPLHF.

The V gene is TRBV7-2, the J gene TRBJ2-1; the match to TRBD2 covers 11 bases. Losses at the gene ends were 6 bases for V and 3 bases for J; bases not matched to a gene: 4. Germline V CDR1 and CDR2: SGHTA, FQGNSA. This CDR3 is built from 15 residues. CDR3 DNA: TGTGCCAGCAGACGACTAGCGGGACTCTACAATGAGCAGTTCTTC. Its translation is CASRRLAGLYNEQFF.

This chain uses TRBV11-2 with TRBJ2-6; unclear D gene. CDR3 length equals 14 residues. Germline V gene data show CDR1 as SGHAT and CDR2 as FQNNGV. With 0 bases removed from V and 3 bases from J, the gap between germline ends came to 3 bases. CDR3 nucleotide sequence: TGTGCCAGCAGCTTAGAGATTGGGGCCAACGTCCTGACTTTC. It codes for CASSLEIGANVLTF.

The chain carries TRBV4-2 and TRBJ1-4; a weak D match, TRBD1 (6 bases). Per germline, CDR1 LGHNA and CDR2 YNFKEQ. The CDR3 spans 15 residues. Trimming pared 0 bases from V and 9 bases from J, leaving 14 bases between. CDR3 nucleotide sequence: TGTGCCAGCAGCCAAGAGCTCAGGGGCATGAAAAAACTGTTTTTT. Translation gives CASSQELRGMKKLFF.

The V and J genes are TRBV7-3 and TRBJ1-1; 7 bases are a match to TRBD1. V lost 6 bases, J lost 6 bases, and 10 bases stayed unmatched. The CDR3 consists of 14 residues. In germline, CDR1 is SGHTA, CDR2 FQGTGA. CDR3 DNA sequence: TGTGCCAGCAGAAATGAACAGGGGATCGCTGAAGCTTTCTTT. Amino acids: CASRNEQGIAEAFF.

The chain couples TRBV6-1 to TRBJ1-2; no definite D call. Germline values: CDR1 MNHNS, CDR2 SASEGT. Trimming cost V 6 bases and J 5 bases, with 19 bases left between them. CDR3 length equals 15 residues. This CDR3 is CASSEQSKATYGYTF. As DNA, the CDR3 is TGTGCCAGCAGCGAACAAAGTAAGGCGACGTATGGCTACACCTTC.

The V and J genes are TRBV27 and TRBJ1-2; 7 bases are a match to TRBD1. The junction had 4 bases not matched to a gene; V was cut back by 3 bases and J by 6 bases. CDR3 length equals 13 residues. Germline values: CDR1 MNHEY, CDR2 SMNVEV (reference sequence). CDR3 residues: CASSFAGTDGYTF. In DNA form, the CDR3 reads TGTGCCAGCAGTTTCGCCGGGACAGATGGCTACACCTTC.

This sequence joins TRBV18 and TRBJ1-1; D remains unclear. The germline gives CDR1 KGHSH, CDR2 LQKENI. CDR3 length equals 13 residues. V shed 4 bases and J shed 7 bases, with 13 bases lying between them. CDR3: CASSLRTADEAFF. As DNA, the CDR3 is TGTGCCAGCTCACTCAGGACGGCCGATGAAGCTTTCTTT.